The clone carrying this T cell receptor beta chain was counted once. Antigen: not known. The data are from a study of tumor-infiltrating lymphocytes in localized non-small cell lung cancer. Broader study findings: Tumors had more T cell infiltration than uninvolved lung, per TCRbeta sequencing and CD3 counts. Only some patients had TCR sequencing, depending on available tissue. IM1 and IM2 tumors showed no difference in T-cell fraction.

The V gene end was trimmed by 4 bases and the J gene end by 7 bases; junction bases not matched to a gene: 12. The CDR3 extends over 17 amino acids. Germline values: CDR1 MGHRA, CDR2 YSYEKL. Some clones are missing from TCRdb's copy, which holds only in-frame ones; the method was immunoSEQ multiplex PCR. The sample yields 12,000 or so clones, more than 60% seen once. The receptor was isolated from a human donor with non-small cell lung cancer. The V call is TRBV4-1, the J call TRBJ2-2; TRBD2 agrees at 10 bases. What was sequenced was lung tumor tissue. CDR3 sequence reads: CASSRNSGRWGNGELFF. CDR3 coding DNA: TGCGCCAGCAGCCGGAATAGCGGGAGGTGGGGAAACGGGGAGCTGTTTTTT.